This TCR beta chain was documented in a study of T cells in Graves' hyperthyroidism and ophthalmopathy. About the research overall: Initial diagnosis, before any treatment, was when peripheral blood was collected.

RNA transcripts were the template for amplifying TCR beta CDR3 regions. HTBI primers were employed in a first-round RT-PCR of the TCR CDR3. TCRdb reanalysed the multiplex PCR reads using MiXCR and keeps one entry per CDR3 protein. The table lists 400,000 to 550,000 distinct CDR3 sequences, 14% of them singletons. This clonotype was seen repeatedly, ten times or more. CDR3 length equals 15 residues. Germline assignment: CDR1 SGHAT and CDR2 FQNNGV. V was trimmed by 4 bases and J by 0 bases, leaving 12 bases between them. Sequencing was carried out using blood. The J gene is TRBJ1-2, the V gene TRBV11-2, with a tentative D call TRBD1 (5 bases). This sequence originates from a woman in her late teens or twenties with Graves' hyperthyroidism. CDR3 sequence: CASSYRDPPNYGYTF. The CDR3 coding sequence is TGTGCCAGCAGCTACCGGGACCCACCTAACTATGGCTACACCTTC. Drawing the rest from reference TRBV11-2 and TRBJ1-2, the complete variable domain is EAGVAQSPRYKIIEKRQSVAFWCNPISGHATLYWYQQILGQGPKLLIQFQNNGVVDDSQLPKDRFSAERLKGVDSTLKIQPAKLEDSAVYLCASSYRDPPNYGYTFGSGTRLTVV.